This record covers a single T cell receptor beta chain. Its antigen target is currently unknown. The record has no base qualities; no much larger clone is one base away. CD8 naive samples consisted of CD45RO-negative cells that were positively selected for CCR7, yielding a CD45RA+CCR7+ population without TemRA cells. The donors were healthy, HIV-negative adults who had no recently reported acute infections or vaccinations. Only Caucasian adults living in Nashville, Tennessee, USA were represented among the donors. Blood was obtained by leukapheresis, after which PBMCs were separated by Ficoll-Histopaque density gradient centrifugation and cryopreserved in liquid nitrogen vapor phase. Purity and quantity of every magnetically sorted T cell population were checked by analytical flow cytometry. Each sorted fraction had its genomic DNA isolated and then quantified by UV absorbance on a Nanodrop 2000c.

The CDR3 starts with the cysteine, ends with the phenylalanine, and has 15 residues. The kept DNA is CDR3 alone, 45 bases in frame from the first base. Clipping removes 4 bases from V and 4 bases from J, with 7 as the unmatched junction base count. The germline V gene provides CDR1 SGDLS and CDR2 YYNGEE. These data belong to a study of shared clonotypes between healthy human individuals (dated by TCRdb to between 2020 and 2021). Context from the whole study: Two women and a few men aged 18 to 49 years were included in the cohort. For each donor, CD4 naive and CD4 memory were each given three plates, CD8 naive was given two plates, and CD8 memory was given one plate. The study deeply sequenced blood TCR repertoires of about five healthy adults to estimate repertoire size and the extent of clonotype sharing between individuals. Leukapheresis yielded between about 0.8 and 8.9 billion PBMCs per donor. Libraries were prepared and TCR repertoires were sequenced by different laboratories using diverse techniques, in order to increase sequencing depth and limit assay-specific biases.

Using the deep immunoSEQ assay, multiplex PCR amplified TCR CDR3 regions from genomic DNA. For each cell subset, the extracted genomic DNA was distributed evenly across all wells of several immunoSEQ 96-well plates, and each plate served as one replicate. For sorted subsets, approximately 200 ng of genomic DNA, equivalent to about 30,000 T cell genomes, went into each replicate PCR. Purified libraries were quantified with a Qubit 3.0 fluorometer, sized on a Bioanalyzer 2100, and re-quantified with the KAPA Library Quantification kit. Every immunoSEQ 96-well plate was sequenced on a separate single-read 150-cycle Illumina NextSeq 550 flow cell. Under the source paper's analysis protocol: The immunoSEQ output contained only junctional sequences without quality scores, so filtering could not match that applied to full-length reads. Sequences were annotated with PyIR, a Python wrapper for IgBLAST v1.9, using IMGT germline references to assign V/J genes and CDR3. Any read was removed if the V/J assignment was weak (E-value above 1e-6), the CDR3 was missing, or the read contained stop codons, out-of-frame junctions, or ambiguous translated residues. A V3J clonotype was defined by an identical inferred V gene, J gene, and CDR3 amino acid sequence. The percentage overlap between two repertoires was calculated by dividing the number of shared unique clonotypes by the size of the smaller repertoire. Repertoire richness was assessed with RTK rarefaction, the Chao1 estimator, and Recon v2.1 estimates of unobserved clonotypes. For all TCRbeta clonotypes obtained by the gDNA method from a handful of donors, generation probabilities were computed with OLGA. TCRdb stores this immuneACCESS table with in-frame sequences only. Part of the clones is absent; in the studies checked, under half of the shortfall reflects unresolved V genes, and no reason is known for the rest. V, J and clone size derive from that table, while D and trimming were established from the DNA sequence. The sample table holds roughly 770,000 clones, of which approximately 96% were seen once. The ten largest clones take up roughly 0.23% of the sample.

Study-wide findings and limitations: Sharing across a handful of donors was observed for approximately 5% of naive CD4, around 3.5% of naive CD8, 2% to 2.5% of memory CD4, and around 0.42% of memory CD8 clonotypes. Larger estimated clonotype richness was generally found for naive subsets than for memory subsets. Even with the large sequencing depth, rarefaction of the sorted-subset datasets indicated that sequencing was incomplete. Sampling was limited to blood, and TCR repertoires in tissue likely differ from TCR repertoires in blood. Clonotypes shared by all four sorted-subset donors showed higher generation probabilities than non-shared clonotypes. Pairwise subsampling indicated that sequencing depth was expected to affect the degree of clonotype sharing among donors. The genetic and exposure-history diversity represented was limited by the small number of donors.

This sequence uses TRBV9 and TRBJ2-1; 8 bases in the middle match TRBD2. The sequencing input was naive CD8+ T cells sorted from blood. The sample's cell subset or site label, decoded: CD45RA+CCR7+. This TCR was recovered from a young man in good health. The CDR3 reads CASSRGGSEYNEQFF. The nucleotide sequence is given as TGTGCCAGCAGCCGCGGGGGGAGTGAATACAATGAGCAGTTCTTC.